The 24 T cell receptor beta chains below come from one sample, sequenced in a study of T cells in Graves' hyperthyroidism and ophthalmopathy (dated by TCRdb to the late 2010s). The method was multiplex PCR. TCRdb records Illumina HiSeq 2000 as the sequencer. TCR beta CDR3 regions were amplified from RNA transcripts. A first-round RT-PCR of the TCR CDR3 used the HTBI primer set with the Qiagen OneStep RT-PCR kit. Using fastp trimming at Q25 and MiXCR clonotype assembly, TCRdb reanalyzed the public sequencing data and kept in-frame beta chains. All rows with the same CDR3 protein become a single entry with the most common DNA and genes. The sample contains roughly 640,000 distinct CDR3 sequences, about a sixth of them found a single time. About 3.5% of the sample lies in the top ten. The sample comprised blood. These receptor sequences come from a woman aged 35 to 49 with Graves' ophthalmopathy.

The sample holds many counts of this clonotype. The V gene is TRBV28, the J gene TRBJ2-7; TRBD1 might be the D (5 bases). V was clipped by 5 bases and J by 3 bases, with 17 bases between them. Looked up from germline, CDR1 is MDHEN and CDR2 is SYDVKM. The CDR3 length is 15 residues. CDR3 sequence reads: CASSPQAGGDYEQYF. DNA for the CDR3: TGTGCCAGCAGTCCACAGGCCGGTGGAGACTACGAGCAGTACTTC. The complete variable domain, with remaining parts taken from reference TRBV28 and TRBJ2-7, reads DVKVTQSSRYLVKRTGEKVFLECVQDMDHENMFWYRQDPGLGLRLIYFSYDVKMKEKGDIPEGYSVSREKKERFSLILESASTNQTSMYLCASSPQAGGDYEQYFGPGTRLTVT.

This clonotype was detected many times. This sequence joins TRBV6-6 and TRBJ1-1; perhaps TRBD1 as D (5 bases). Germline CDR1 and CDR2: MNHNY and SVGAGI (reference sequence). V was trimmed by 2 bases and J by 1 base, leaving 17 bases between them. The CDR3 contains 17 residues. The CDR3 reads CASSYLNLGRGNTEAFF. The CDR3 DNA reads TGTGCCAGCAGTTACCTAAACCTAGGGAGGGGGAACACTGAAGCTTTCTTT.

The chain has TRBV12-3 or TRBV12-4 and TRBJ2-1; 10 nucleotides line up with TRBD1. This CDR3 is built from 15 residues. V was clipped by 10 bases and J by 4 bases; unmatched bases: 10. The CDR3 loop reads CAILRWDRGYNEQFF. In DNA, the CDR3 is TGTGCCATCCTCAGATGGGACAGGGGATACAATGAGCAGTTCTTC.

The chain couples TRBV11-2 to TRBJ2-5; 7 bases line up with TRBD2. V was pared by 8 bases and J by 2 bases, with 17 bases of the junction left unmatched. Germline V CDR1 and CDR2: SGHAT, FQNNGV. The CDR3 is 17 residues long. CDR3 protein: CASSRGAGRAGQETQYF. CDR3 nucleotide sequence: TGTGCCAGCTCAAGAGGAGCGGGGAGAGCCGGGCAAGAGACCCAGTACTTC.

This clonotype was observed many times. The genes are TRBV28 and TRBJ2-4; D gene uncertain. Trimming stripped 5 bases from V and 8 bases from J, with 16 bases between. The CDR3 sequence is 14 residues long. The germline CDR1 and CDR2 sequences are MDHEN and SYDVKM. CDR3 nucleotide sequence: TGTGCCAGCAGTGCGCCGGGCGGTCCGGACATTCAGTACTTC. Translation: CASSAPGGPDIQYF.

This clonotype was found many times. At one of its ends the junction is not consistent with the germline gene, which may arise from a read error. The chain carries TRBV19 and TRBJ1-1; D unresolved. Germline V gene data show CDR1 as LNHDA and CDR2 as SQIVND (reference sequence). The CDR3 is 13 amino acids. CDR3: CASSITVNTEAFF. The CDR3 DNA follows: TGCGCCAGCAGCATTACAGTGAACACTGAAGCTTTCTTT.

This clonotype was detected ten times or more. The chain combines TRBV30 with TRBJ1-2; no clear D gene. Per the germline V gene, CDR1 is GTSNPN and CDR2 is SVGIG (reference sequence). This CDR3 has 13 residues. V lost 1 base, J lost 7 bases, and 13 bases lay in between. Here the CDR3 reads CAWSAGQVGGYTF. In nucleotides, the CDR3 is TGTGCCTGGAGTGCCGGCCAGGTCGGTGGCTACACCTTC.

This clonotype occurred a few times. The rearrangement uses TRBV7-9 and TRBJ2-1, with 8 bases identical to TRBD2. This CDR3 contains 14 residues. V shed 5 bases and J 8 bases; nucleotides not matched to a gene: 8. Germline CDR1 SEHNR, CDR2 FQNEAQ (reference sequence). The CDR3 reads CASSREGMVHEQFF. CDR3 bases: TGTGCCAGCAGCCGGGAGGGGATGGTGCATGAGCAGTTCTTC.

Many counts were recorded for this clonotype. The CDR3 sequence: CSATRGAEAFF. The CDR3 region has the DNA TGCAGTGCAACCCGGGGAGCTGAAGCTTTCTTT. The chain carries TRBV20-1 and TRBJ1-1, with D unclear. With 6 bases removed from V and 6 bases from J, the gap between germline ends came to 11 bases. The CDR3 consists of 11 residues. CDR1 and CDR2 (germline): DFQATT, SNEGSKA (reference sequence).

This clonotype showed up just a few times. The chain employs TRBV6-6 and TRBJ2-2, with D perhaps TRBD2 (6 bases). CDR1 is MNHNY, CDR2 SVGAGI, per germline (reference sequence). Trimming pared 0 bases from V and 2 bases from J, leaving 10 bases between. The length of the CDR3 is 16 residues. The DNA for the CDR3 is TGTGCCAGCAGTTACTCGTGGGACTTAAACACCGGGGAGCTGTTTTTT. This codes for CASSYSWDLNTGELFF.

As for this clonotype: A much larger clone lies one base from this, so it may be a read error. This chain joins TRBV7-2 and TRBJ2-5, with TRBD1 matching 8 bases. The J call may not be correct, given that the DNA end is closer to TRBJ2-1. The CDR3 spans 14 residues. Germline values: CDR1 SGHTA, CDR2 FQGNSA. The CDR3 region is CASSGDRFLETQFF. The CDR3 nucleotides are TGTGCCAGCAGCGGGGACAGGTTCTTAGAGACCCAGTTCTTC.

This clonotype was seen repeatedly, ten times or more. This CDR3 reads CASSPLSGLSSYNEQFF. The CDR3 region has the DNA TGTGCCAGCAGTCCCCTGAGCGGGCTTAGCTCCTACAATGAGCAGTTCTTC. The chain carries TRBV28 and TRBJ2-1, with D possibly being TRBD2 (6 bases). CDR3 length: 17 amino acids. V was shortened by 5 bases and J by 0 bases, with 17 bases between the two germline ends. Germline values: CDR1 MDHEN, CDR2 SYDVKM.

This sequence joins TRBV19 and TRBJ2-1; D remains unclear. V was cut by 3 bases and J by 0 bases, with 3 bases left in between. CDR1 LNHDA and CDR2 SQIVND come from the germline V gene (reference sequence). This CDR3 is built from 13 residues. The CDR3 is CASSMSSYNEQFF. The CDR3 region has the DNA TGTGCCAGTAGTATGAGCTCCTACAATGAGCAGTTCTTC.

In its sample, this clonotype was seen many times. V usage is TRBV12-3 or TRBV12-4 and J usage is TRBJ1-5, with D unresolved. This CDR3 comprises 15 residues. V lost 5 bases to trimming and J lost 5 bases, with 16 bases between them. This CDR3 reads CASSKDSLRDQPQHF. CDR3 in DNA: TGTGCCAGCAGTAAGGATTCCCTCCGTGATCAGCCCCAGCATTTT.

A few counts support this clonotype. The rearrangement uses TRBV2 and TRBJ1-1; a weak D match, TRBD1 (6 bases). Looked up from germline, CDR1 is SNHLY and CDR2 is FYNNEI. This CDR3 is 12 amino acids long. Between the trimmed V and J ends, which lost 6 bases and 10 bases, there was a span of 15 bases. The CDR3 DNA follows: TGTGCCAGCAGCCGGGACACACTCCGAGCTTTCTTT. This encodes CASSRDTLRAFF.

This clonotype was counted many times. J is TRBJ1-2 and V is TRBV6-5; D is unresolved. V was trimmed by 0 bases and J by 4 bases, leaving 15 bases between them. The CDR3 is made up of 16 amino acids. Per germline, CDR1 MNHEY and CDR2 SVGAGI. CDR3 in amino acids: CASSYSSAAGSYGYTF. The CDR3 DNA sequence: TGTGCCAGCAGTTACTCCTCTGCCGCGGGTAGCTATGGCTACACCTTC.

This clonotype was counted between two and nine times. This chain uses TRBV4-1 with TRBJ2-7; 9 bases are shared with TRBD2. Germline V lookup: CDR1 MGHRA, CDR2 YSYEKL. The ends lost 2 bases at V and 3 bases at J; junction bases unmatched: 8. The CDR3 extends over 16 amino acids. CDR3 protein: CASSQSAGTSRYEQYF. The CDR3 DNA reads TGCGCCAGCAGCCAATCGGCGGGGACTAGCCGCTACGAGCAGTACTTC.

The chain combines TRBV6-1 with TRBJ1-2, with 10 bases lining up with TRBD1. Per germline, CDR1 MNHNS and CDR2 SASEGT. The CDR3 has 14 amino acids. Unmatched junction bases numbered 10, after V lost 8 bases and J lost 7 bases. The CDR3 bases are TGTGCCAGCGACACCGGGACAGGGGCAAGTGGCTACACCTTC. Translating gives CASDTGTGASGYTF.

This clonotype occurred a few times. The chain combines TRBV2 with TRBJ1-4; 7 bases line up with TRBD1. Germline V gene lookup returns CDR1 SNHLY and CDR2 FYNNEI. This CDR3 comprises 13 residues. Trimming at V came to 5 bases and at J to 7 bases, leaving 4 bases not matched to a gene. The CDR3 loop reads CASSLGQVEKLFF. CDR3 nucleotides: TGTGCCAGCAGTCTCGGACAGGTTGAAAAACTGTTTTTT.

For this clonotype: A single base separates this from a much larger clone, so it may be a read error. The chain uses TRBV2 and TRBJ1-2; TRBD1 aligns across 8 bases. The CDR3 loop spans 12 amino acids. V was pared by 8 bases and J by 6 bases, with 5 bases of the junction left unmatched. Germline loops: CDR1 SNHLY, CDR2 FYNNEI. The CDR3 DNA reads TGTGCCAGCCATATGACAGGGGATGGCTACACCTTC. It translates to CASHMTGDGYTF.

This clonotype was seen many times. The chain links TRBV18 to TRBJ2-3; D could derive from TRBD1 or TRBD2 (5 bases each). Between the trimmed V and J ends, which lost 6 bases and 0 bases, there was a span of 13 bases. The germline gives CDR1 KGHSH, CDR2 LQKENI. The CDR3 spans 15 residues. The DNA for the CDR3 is TGTGCCAGCTCCCAATCCCGGGACAGCACAGATACGCAGTATTTT. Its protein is CASSQSRDSTDTQYF.

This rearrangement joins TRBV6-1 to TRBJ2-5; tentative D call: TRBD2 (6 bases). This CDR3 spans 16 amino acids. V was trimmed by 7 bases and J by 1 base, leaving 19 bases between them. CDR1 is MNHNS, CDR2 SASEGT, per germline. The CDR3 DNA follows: TGTGCCAGCAACCTCCCGGGACTCCTTCTCCAAGAGACCCAGTACTTC. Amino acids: CASNLPGLLLQETQYF.

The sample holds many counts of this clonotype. CDR3 sequence (DNA): TGTGCCAGCAGTGAATATGCAGTTAGCTCTGGAAACACCATATATTTT. Residues: CASSEYAVSSGNTIYF. V and J are TRBV2 and TRBJ1-3; unclear D gene. The germline V gene has CDR1 SNHLY and CDR2 FYNNEI. Trimming pared 2 bases from V and 0 bases from J, leaving 11 bases between. The CDR3 is 16 residues long.

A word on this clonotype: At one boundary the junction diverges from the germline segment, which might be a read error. The CDR3 loop is CASMLGVGGNRNTVYF. The CDR3 region has the DNA TGTGCCAGCATGTTGGGGGTGGGAGGAAACAGAAACACCGTATATTTT. V gene TRBV6-5 combines with J gene TRBJ1-3, with D maybe TRBD1 (5 bases). In germline, CDR1 is MNHEY, CDR2 SVGAGI. The CDR3 totals 16 residues.